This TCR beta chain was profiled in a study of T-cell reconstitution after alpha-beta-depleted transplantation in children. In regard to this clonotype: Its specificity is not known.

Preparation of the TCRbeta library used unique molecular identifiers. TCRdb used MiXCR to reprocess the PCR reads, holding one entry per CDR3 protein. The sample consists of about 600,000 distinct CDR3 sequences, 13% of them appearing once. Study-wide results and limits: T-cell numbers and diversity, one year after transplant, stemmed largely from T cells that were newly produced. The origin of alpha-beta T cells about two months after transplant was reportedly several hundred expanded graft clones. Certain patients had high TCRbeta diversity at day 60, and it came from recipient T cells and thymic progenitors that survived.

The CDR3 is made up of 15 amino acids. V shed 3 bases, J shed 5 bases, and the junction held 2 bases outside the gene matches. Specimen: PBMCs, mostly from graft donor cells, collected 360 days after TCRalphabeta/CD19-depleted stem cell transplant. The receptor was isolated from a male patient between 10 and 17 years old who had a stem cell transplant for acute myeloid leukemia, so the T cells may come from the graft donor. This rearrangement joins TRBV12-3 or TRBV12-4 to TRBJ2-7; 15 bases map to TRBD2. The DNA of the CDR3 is TGTGCCAGCAGTTTTGGACTAGCGGGAGGGGACGAGCAGTACTTC. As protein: CASSFGLAGGDEQYF.